These 22 T cell receptor beta chains were all obtained from the same sample, sequenced in a study of CD8 T cells in ankylosing spondylitis (dated by TCRdb to about 2017). The method was 5' RACE. This sample was sequenced with an Illumina HiSeq 2500. Using fastp at Q25 and MiXCR, TCRdb reprocessed the public reads and kept productive beta chains. All rows with the same CDR3 protein become a single entry with the most common DNA and genes. For this sample the table gives 250,000 to 400,000 distinct CDR3 sequences, of which around 10% were detected only once. The ten biggest clones cover roughly 9.1% of the sample. Sequencing was performed on blood, either unsorted or a sorted T cell fraction (not recorded which). All receptors derive from a female donor with ankylosing spondylitis or in good health (not recorded which).

The chain employs TRBV12-3 or TRBV12-4 and TRBJ1-1; D not certain. V lost 1 base and J lost 6, with 12 bases in between. The CDR3 covers 14 residues. In nucleotides, the CDR3 is TGTGCCAGCAGTTTAGGGGCATCACGGGCTGAAGCTTTCTTT. Its protein product is CASSLGASRAEAFF.

CDR3 nucleotides: TGCGCCAGCAGCCCGGACATGAGTTGGGGGGGCCGAGCCTACGAGCAGTACTTC. Translation gives CASSPDMSWGGRAYEQYF. This chain links TRBV5-1 with TRBJ2-7, with D perhaps matching TRBD2 (7 bases). This CDR3 has 18 amino acids. CDR1 is SGHRS and CDR2 is YFSETQ in the germline V gene. Trimming pared 4 bases from V and 2 bases from J, leaving 25 bases between.

This clonotype was observed many times. This sequence joins TRBV5-6 and TRBJ2-1; D unresolved. Germline assignment: CDR1 SGHDT and CDR2 YYEEEE. The CDR3 is 13 amino acids. V was pared by 0 bases and J by 9 bases, with 10 bases between. CDR3 residues: CASSLGGVREQFF. The CDR3 DNA reads TGTGCCAGCAGCTTGGGTGGGGTTCGTGAGCAGTTCTTC.

This clonotype has a count of ten or more. This chain connects TRBV7-2 to TRBJ2-5; 11 bases agree with TRBD2. CDR1 SGHTA and CDR2 FQGNSA come from the germline V gene. The CDR3 runs 16 residues. The V segment lost 1 base and the J segment 5 bases; nucleotides outside the gene matches: 6. CDR3 sequence (DNA): TGTGCCAGCAGCTTAGTACTAGCGGGAGATATGGAGACCCAGTACTTC. Its translation: CASSLVLAGDMETQYF.

This clonotype was recorded many times. The V call is TRBV15, the J call TRBJ1-3; no definite D call. CDR1 LNHNV and CDR2 YYDKDF come from the germline V gene (reference sequence). V gave up 4 bases and J gave up 0 bases, with 13 bases separating them. CDR3 length: 16 amino acids. CDR3 coding DNA: TGTGCCACCAGCAATAGTGCCCTCTACTCTGGAAACACCATATATTTT. It codes for CATSNSALYSGNTIYF. Looking up the rest from reference TRBV15 and TRBJ1-3 gives the full variable domain: DAMVIQNPRYQVTQFGKPVTLSCSQTLNHNVMYWYQQKSSQAPKLLFHYYDKDFNNEADTPDNFQSRRPNTSFCFLDIRSPGLGDTAMYLCATSNSALYSGNTIYFGEGSWLTVV.

The chain carries TRBV5-1 and TRBJ2-2; D tentatively reads TRBD1 or TRBD2 (5 bases each). The V gene's germline CDR1 is SGHRS and CDR2 YFSETQ. V was cut by 4 bases and J by 4 bases, with 17 bases left in between. The CDR3 runs 16 residues. The CDR3 protein is CASSDDSPGVTGELFF. In DNA form, the CDR3 reads TGCGCCAGCAGCGACGACAGTCCCGGGGTCACCGGGGAGCTGTTTTTT.

In this sample, this clonotype turned up many times. V usage is TRBV28 and J usage is TRBJ2-3, with 10 bases matching TRBD2. The CDR3 extends over 15 amino acids. Germline CDR1 and CDR2: MDHEN and SYDVKM. Trimming at V came to 4 bases and at J to 11 bases, leaving 12 bases not matched to a gene. The CDR3 sequence: CASSSRTSGVARQYF. Here the CDR3 DNA reads TGTGCCAGCAGTTCCCGGACTAGCGGAGTGGCTAGGCAGTATTTT.

This clonotype was detected ten times or more. V gene TRBV12-3 or TRBV12-4 combines with J gene TRBJ2-2; D unresolved. The V and J ends lost 4 bases and 7 bases respectively, with 19 bases between them. The CDR3 is 16 residues long. This CDR3 reads CASSWVPGQVSGELFF. The DNA of the CDR3 is TGTGCCAGCAGTTGGGTCCCCGGGCAAGTAAGCGGGGAGCTGTTTTTT.

In this sample, this clonotype turned up a few times. CDR3 DNA sequence: TGTGCCAGCAGCCGCGTGAAGGAAAAGGGTTACGGCATTCAGTACTTC. It is translated as CASSRVKEKGYGIQYF. This chain uses TRBV7-9 with TRBJ2-4; D uncertain. The V and J ends lost 5 bases and 9 bases respectively, with 23 bases between them. The CDR3 length is 16 residues. Germline CDR1 SEHNR, CDR2 FQNEAQ (reference sequence).

Here the CDR3 DNA reads TGTGCCAGCAGCCTATACAGGGGGGAGGCTGAGGGCTACACCTTC. It translates to CASSLYRGEAEGYTF. The V call is TRBV7-2, the J call TRBJ1-2; 8 bases agree with TRBD1. Germline CDR1 SGHTA, CDR2 FQGNSA. This CDR3 spans 15 amino acids. V dropped 5 bases and J dropped 8; count of bases not matched to a gene: 13.

This clonotype has a count of ten or more. The V gene is TRBV10-3, the J gene TRBJ2-1; no clear D gene. CDR1 is ENHRY, CDR2 SYGVKD, per germline. There are 13 residues in the CDR3. V gave up 7 bases and J gave up 3 bases, with 10 bases separating them. As DNA, the CDR3 is TGTGCCATCACGGCTCTCATCTACAATGAGCAGTTCTTC. Residues: CAITALIYNEQFF.

This clonotype was seen only a few times. The J gene is TRBJ1-5, the V gene TRBV2; D might be TRBD1 (5 bases). The CDR3 spans 16 residues. V was pared by 6 bases and J by 11 bases, with 26 bases between. Germline values: CDR1 SNHLY, CDR2 FYNNEI. CDR3 nucleotide sequence: TGTGCCAGCAGCCTCGGGACTGCCGGGATTGAAGGGGCCCAGCATTTT. Protein product: CASSLGTAGIEGAQHF.

The table lists this clonotype with many counts. The chain joins TRBV20-1 to TRBJ2-3; 11 positions agree with TRBD2. The V gene's germline CDR1 is DFQATT and CDR2 SNEGSKA (reference sequence). The V segment lost 6 bases and the J segment 2 bases; nucleotides outside the gene matches: 7. This CDR3 is built from 15 residues. The CDR3 coding sequence is TGCAGTGCAGGGACTAGCGGTTTATCCACAGATACGCAGTATTTT. Translating it yields CSAGTSGLSTDTQYF.

The V call is TRBV5-1, the J call TRBJ1-4; weak D call: TRBD1 (5 bases). From germline, CDR1 is SGHRS and CDR2 YFSETQ. The V end lost 4 bases, the J end lost 5 bases, and 15 bases lay between the germline ends. The CDR3 runs 15 residues. In nucleotides, the CDR3 is TGCGCCAGCAGCCTGCTCGGGACGGAAAATGAAAAACTGTTTTTT. Translating gives CASSLLGTENEKLFF.

The table lists this clonotype with many counts. The rearrangement joins TRBV7-2 to TRBJ1-3; a weak D match, TRBD1 (5 bases). The CDR3 totals 15 residues. Germline lookup yields CDR1 SGHTA and CDR2 FQGNSA. V lost 1 base and J lost 6, with 13 bases in between. Written as DNA, the CDR3 is TGTGCCAGCAGCTTAGATAGGACGGACATAAACACCATATATTTT. Protein sequence: CASSLDRTDINTIYF. Combining the CDR3 with reference TRBV7-2 and TRBJ1-3 gives the whole variable domain GAGVSQSPSNKVTEKGKDVELRCDPISGHTALYWYRQSLGQGLEFLIYFQGNSAPDKSGLPSDRFSAERTGGSVSTLTIQRTQQEDSAVYLCASSLDRTDINTIYFGEGSWLTVV.

The V call is TRBV18, the J call TRBJ1-2; D possibly corresponds to TRBD1 (6 bases). The germline gives CDR1 KGHSH, CDR2 LQKENI. V lost 6 bases, J lost 7 bases, and 21 bases lay in between. The CDR3 consists of 15 residues. CDR3 coding DNA: TGTGCCAGCTCGCAATCACAGGGTTCGCGCTTTGGCTACACCTTC. It yields the protein CASSQSQGSRFGYTF.

This clonotype was seen repeatedly, ten times or more. V usage is TRBV10-3 and J usage is TRBJ1-1, with 11 nucleotides matching TRBD1. Trimming cost V 6 bases and J 0 bases; bases outside gene matches: 3. Looked up from germline, CDR1 is ENHRY and CDR2 is SYGVKD. The CDR3 sequence is 15 residues long. The CDR3 protein is CAIRDRGLLNTEAFF. The CDR3 coding sequence is TGTGCCATCAGGGACAGGGGGCTTTTGAACACTGAAGCTTTCTTT.

This clonotype was counted at least ten times. This sequence joins TRBV5-1 and TRBJ2-1; 10 bases map to TRBD2. V was pared by 4 bases and J by 4 bases, with 8 bases of the junction left unmatched. Germline values: CDR1 SGHRS, CDR2 YFSETQ. This CDR3 is built from 16 residues. Here the CDR3 reads CASSLLSGGGYNEQFF. CDR3 coding DNA: TGCGCCAGCAGCCTCCTCAGCGGGGGGGGTTACAATGAGCAGTTCTTC.

This clonotype came up many times. The chain recombines TRBV5-8 with TRBJ2-1; a weak D match, TRBD2 (5 bases). Germline CDR1 and CDR2: SGHTS and YDEGEE. This CDR3 comprises 15 residues. V lost 0 bases to trimming and J lost 6 bases, with 13 bases between them. The DNA for the CDR3 is TGTGCCAGCAGCTTGGCCCATCTTAGCGTCAATGAGCAGTTCTTC. Its protein is CASSLAHLSVNEQFF.

The chain is built from TRBV29-1 and TRBJ2-2, with D perhaps TRBD1 or TRBD2 (5 bases each). The germline CDR1 and CDR2 sequences are SQVTM and ANQGSEA. Trimming cost V 4 bases and J 1 base, with 13 bases left between them. This CDR3 is built from 15 residues. CDR3 residues: CSVASRGGNTGELFF. CDR3 DNA: TGCAGCGTTGCCAGTCGTGGGGGGAACACCGGGGAGCTGTTTTTT.

Many counts were recorded for this clonotype. The CDR3 region is CASSRPSTGVREQYF. CDR3 DNA: TGTGCCAGCAGCCGACCTTCGACAGGGGTGAGAGAGCAGTACTTC. V gene TRBV6-1 combines with J gene TRBJ2-7; 8 bases agree with TRBD1. The CDR3 is 15 amino acids. CDR1 MNHNS and CDR2 SASEGT come from the germline V gene. The junction had 14 bases not matched to a gene; V was cut back by 6 bases and J by 7 bases.

The chain employs TRBV20-1 and TRBJ2-5, with 8 bases fitting TRBD1. The germline V gene has CDR1 DFQATT and CDR2 SNEGSKA (reference sequence). The CDR3 is 12 residues long. V gave up 6 bases and J gave up 9 bases; unmatched junction bases: 9. CDR3 nucleotides: TGCAGTGCGAGACAGGGGCCCCAGGCCCAGTACTTC. Amino acids: CSARQGPQAQYF.